The rows below give T cell receptor beta chains drawn from one sample of a study of blood T cell repertoires in COVID-19. Clones were read by immunoSEQ multiplex PCR, and TCRdb kept only the in-frame ones, dropping some. The table records 350,000 to 550,000 clones, 70% to 90% of them present only once. The sample taken for sequencing was PBMCs or T cells enriched from blood (not recorded which). The receptors were sampled from a woman aged 18-29 years with acute COVID-19. CDR3s include the opening cysteine and the closing phenylalanine or tryptophan. The D gene is left open where the match is weak. Clone size appears in some rows only: once, few, many, or a class for an expanded clone.

D: .
size: once
V: TRBV11-2
J: TRBJ1-2
DNA: TGTGCCAGCAGCCTCCGGGGAGGGCCAGCTAACTATGGCTACACCTTC
CDR3: CASSLRGGPANYGYTF

D: .
size: .
V: TRBV5-3
J: TRBJ2-1
DNA: TGTGCCAGAAGCTGTCGGCAGGGGACCTACAATGAGCAGTTCTTC
CDR3: CARSCRQGTYNEQFF

D: TRBD1
size: .
V: TRBV3-1/TRBV3-2
J: TRBJ1-1
DNA: TGTGCCAGCAGCAAAAGGGACAGTATGAACACTGAAGCTTTCTTT
CDR3: CASSKRDSMNTEAFF

D: .
size: .
V: TRBV6-2/TRBV6-3
J: TRBJ2-7
DNA: TGTGCCAGCAGTCAAAACAGGGTCGTTGGGTACGAGCAGTACTTC
CDR3: CASSQNRVVGYEQYF

D: TRBD1
size: .
V: TRBV6-5
J: TRBJ1-3
DNA: TGTGCCAGCAGTCGGCAGGGGGCTGGAAACACCATATATTTT
CDR3: CASSRQGAGNTIYF

D: .
size: .
V: TRBV5-1
J: TRBJ2-2
DNA: TGCGCCAGCAGCTTGATTAAAGGGGCCGGGGAGCTGTTTTTT
CDR3: CASSLIKGAGELFF

D: .
size: .
V: TRBV7-6
J: TRBJ2-7
DNA: TGTGCCAGCAGCTTAAGCGAGCGGGTCTACGAGCAGTACTTC
CDR3: CASSLSERVYEQYF

D: TRBD1
size: .
V: TRBV29-1
J: TRBJ2-7
DNA: TGCAGCGTTGAAGGAGGGACAGGGGCCAAATCAGTCTACGAGCAGTACTTC
CDR3: CSVEGGTGAKSVYEQYF

D: .
size: .
V: TRBV2
J: TRBJ2-7
DNA: TGTGCCAGCACTGGGATACAGGGCATCTACGAGCAGTACTTC
CDR3: CASTGIQGIYEQYF

D: TRBD2
size: once
V: TRBV4-3
J: TRBJ2-5
DNA: TGCGCCAGCAGCCAGACTAGCACTGAGACCCAGTACTTC
CDR3: CASSQTSTETQYF

D: .
size: few
V: TRBV5-6
J: TRBJ1-2
DNA: TGTGCCAGCAGCTTGGGGACGGAGGGAGGCTACACCTTC
CDR3: CASSLGTEGGYTF

D: TRBD1
size: .
V: TRBV4-3
J: TRBJ1-5
DNA: TGCGCCAGCAGCCGTGGACAGGGGGTGTATCAGCCCCAGCATTTT
CDR3: CASSRGQGVYQPQHF

D: TRBD1
size: few
V: TRBV25-1
J: TRBJ1-5
DNA: TGTGCCAGCAGTGAAGGGACAGACGGTGGGGATCAGCCCCAGCATTTT
CDR3: CASSEGTDGGDQPQHF

D: .
size: .
V: TRBV5-4
J: TRBJ2-1
DNA: TGTGCCAGCAGCTTGGGTGGGAGTTTCGGTGAGCAGTTCTTC
CDR3: CASSLGGSFGEQFF

D: .
size: .
V: TRBV27
J: TRBJ1-3
DNA: TGTGCCAGCAGTTCTGGTGAAGGGGCGGGAAACACCATATATTTT
CDR3: CASSSGEGAGNTIYF

D: .
size: .
V: TRBV4-1
J: TRBJ1-4
DNA: TGCGCCAGCAGCCAAATCGGACAAACTAATGAAAAACTGTTTTTT
CDR3: CASSQIGQTNEKLFF

D: .
size: .
V: TRBV7-3
J: TRBJ2-1
DNA: TGTGCCAGCAGCCCGACTAGGACAAACCACAATGAGCAGTTCTTC
CDR3: CASSPTRTNHNEQFF

D: TRBD1
size: .
V: TRBV7-9
J: TRBJ2-7
DNA: TGTGCCAGCAGCTCATCCCGACAGGGCATCCCGACCTACGAGCAGTACTTC
CDR3: CASSSSRQGIPTYEQYF

D: .
size: .
V: TRBV5-1
J: TRBJ2-7
DNA: TGCGCCAGCAATGGCAGAACCTACGAGCAGTACTTC
CDR3: CASNGRTYEQYF

D: TRBD2
size: .
V: TRBV27
J: TRBJ2-5
DNA: TGTGCCAGCAGTCCGCGGACTAGCGGGAGGAGACAAGAGACCCAGTACTTC
CDR3: CASSPRTSGRRQETQYF

D: .
size: .
V: TRBV12-3/TRBV12-4
J: TRBJ1-5
DNA: TGTGCCAGCAGTTCCGGGGGAAATCAGCCCCAGCATTTT
CDR3: CASSSGGNQPQHF

D: .
size: .
V: TRBV3-1/TRBV3-2
J: TRBJ1-1
DNA: TGTGCCAGCAGTAGCCTCGCCACTGAAGCTTTCTTT
CDR3: CASSSLATEAFF

D: .
size: .
V: TRBV3-1/TRBV3-2
J: TRBJ1-3
DNA: TGTGCCAGCAGCCTCCAGGGAGGGCGGGGAAACACCATATATTTT
CDR3: CASSLQGGRGNTIYF

D: .
size: .
V: TRBV19
J: TRBJ1-5
DNA: TGTGCCAGTTCCTGGTCGAGACCGGAGCGTCAGCCCCAGCATTTT
CDR3: CASSWSRPERQPQHF

D: TRBD1
size: .
V: TRBV6-5
J: TRBJ1-2
DNA: TGTGCCAGCACCATGACAGGGGACGGCTATGGCTACACCTTC
CDR3: CASTMTGDGYGYTF